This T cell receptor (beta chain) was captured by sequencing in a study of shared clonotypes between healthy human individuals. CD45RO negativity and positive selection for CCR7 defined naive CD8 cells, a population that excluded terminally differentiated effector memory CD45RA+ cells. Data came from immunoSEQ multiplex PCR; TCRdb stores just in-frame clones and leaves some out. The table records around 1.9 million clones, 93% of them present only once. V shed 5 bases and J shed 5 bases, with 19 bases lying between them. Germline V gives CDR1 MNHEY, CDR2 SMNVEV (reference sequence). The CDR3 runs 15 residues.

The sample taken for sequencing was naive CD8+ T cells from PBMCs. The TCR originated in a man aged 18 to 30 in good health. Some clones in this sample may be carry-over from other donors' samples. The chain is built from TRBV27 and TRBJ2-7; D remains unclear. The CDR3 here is CASSGLTADPHEQYF. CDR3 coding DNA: TGTGCCAGCAGTGGATTGACGGCGGACCCCCACGAGCAGTACTTC.